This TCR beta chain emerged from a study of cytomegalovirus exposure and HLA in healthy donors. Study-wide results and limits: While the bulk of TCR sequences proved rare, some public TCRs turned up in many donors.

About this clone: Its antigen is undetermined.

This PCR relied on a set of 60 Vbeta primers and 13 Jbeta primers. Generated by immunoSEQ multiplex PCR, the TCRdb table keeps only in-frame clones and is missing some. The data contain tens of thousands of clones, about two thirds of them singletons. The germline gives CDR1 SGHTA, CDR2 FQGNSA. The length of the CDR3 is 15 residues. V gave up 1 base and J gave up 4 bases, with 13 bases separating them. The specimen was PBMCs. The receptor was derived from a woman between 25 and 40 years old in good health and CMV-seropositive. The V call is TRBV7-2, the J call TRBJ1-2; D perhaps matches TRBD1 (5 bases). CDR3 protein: CASSLGSGTSYGYTF. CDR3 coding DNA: TGTGCCAGCAGCTTAGGGTCAGGGACTAGCTATGGCTACACCTTC.